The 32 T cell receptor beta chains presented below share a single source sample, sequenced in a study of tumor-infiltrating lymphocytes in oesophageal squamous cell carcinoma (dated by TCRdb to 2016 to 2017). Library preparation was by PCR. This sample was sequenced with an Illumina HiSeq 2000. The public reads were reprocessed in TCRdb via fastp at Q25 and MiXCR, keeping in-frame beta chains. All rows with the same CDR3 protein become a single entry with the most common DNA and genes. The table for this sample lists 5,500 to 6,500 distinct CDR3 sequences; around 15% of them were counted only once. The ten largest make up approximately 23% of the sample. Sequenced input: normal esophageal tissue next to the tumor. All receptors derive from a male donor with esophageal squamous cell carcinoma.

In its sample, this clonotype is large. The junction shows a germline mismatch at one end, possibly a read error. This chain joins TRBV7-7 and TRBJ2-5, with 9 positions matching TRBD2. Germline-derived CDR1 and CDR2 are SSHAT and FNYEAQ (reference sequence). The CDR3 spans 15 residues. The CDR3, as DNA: TGTGCTAGCAGCTTCAGCGGGGGGCCAGATGAGACCCAGTACTTC. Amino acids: CASSFSGGPDETQYF.

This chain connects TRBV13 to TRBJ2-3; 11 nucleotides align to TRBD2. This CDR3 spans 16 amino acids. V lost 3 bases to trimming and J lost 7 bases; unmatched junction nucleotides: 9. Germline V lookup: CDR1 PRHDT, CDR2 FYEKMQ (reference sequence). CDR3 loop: CASSFPVAGGPNTQYF. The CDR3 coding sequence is TGTGCCAGCAGCTTCCCCGTAGCGGGGGGGCCGAATACGCAGTATTTT.

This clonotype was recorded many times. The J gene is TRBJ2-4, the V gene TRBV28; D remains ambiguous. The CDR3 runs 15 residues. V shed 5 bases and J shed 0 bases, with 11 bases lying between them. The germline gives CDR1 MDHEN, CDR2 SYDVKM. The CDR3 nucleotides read TGTGCCAGCAGTGGAACTTCCTTAGCCAAAAACATTCAGTACTTC. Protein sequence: CASSGTSLAKNIQYF.

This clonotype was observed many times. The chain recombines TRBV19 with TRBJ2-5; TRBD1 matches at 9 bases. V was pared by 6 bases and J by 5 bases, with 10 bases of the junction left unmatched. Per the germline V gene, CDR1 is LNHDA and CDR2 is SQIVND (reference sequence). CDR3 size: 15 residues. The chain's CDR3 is CASSRDRVGWETQYF. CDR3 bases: TGTGCCAGTAGCCGGGACAGGGTCGGGTGGGAGACCCAGTACTTC.

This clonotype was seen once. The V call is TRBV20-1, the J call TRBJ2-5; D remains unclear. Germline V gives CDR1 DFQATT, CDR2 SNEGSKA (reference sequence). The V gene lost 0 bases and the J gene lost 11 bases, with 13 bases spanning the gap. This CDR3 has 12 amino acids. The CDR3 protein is CSARDGPNEQYF. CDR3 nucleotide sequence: TGCAGTGCTAGAGATGGCCCCAATGAGCAGTACTTC.

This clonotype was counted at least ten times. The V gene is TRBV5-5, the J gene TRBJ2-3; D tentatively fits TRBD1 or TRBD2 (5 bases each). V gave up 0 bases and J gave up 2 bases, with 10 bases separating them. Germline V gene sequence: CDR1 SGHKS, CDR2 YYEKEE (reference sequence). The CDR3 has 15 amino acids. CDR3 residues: CASSLEWGFTDTQYF. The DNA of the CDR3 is TGTGCCAGCAGCTTGGAGTGGGGGTTCACAGATACGCAGTATTTT.

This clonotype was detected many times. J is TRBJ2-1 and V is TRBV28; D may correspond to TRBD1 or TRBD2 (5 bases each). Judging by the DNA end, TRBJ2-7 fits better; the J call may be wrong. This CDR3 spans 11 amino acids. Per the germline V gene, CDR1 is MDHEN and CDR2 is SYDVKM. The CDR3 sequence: CASSGTLEQYF. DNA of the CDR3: TGTGCCAGCTCCGGGACCCTGGAGCAGTACTTC.

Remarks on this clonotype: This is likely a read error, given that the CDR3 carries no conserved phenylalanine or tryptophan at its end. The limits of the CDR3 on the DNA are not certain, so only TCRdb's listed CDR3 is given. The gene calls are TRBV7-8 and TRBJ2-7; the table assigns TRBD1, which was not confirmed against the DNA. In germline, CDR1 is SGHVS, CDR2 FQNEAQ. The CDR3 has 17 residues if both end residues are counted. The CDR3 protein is CASSLAGTGNVGYTFGS.

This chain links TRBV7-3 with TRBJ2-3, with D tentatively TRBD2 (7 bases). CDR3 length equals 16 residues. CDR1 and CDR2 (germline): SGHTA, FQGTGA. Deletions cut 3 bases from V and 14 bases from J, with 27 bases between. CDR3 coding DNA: TGTGCCAGCAGCTTCGCCAGTGGGGGGGCGAACGGGGAGCTGTATTTT. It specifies CASSFASGGANGELYF.

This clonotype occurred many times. For the CDR3, the DNA is TGCGCCAGCAGATGGGACCGAAATTCACCCCTCCACTTT. Amino acid sequence: CASRWDRNSPLHF. The V call is TRBV5-1, the J call TRBJ1-6, with D possibly TRBD1 on 5 matching bases. V shed 5 bases and J shed 7 bases, with 10 bases lying between them. Per germline, CDR1 SGHRS and CDR2 YFSETQ. This CDR3 contains 13 residues.

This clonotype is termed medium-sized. CDR3 residues: CASSLDVDTQYF. The CDR3 DNA sequence: TGTGCCAGCAGCTTAGATGTAGATACGCAGTATTTT. The chain combines TRBV7-8 with TRBJ2-3, with D unresolved. Germline-derived CDR1 and CDR2 are SGHVS and FQNEAQ. This CDR3 has 12 amino acids. V shed 1 base and J shed 5 bases, with 4 bases lying between them.

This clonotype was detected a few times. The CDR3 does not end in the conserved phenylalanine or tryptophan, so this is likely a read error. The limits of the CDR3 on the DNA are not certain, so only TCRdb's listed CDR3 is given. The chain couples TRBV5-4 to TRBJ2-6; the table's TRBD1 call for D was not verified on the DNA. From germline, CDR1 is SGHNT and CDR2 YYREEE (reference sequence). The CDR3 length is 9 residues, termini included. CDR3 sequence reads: CASSLETGG.

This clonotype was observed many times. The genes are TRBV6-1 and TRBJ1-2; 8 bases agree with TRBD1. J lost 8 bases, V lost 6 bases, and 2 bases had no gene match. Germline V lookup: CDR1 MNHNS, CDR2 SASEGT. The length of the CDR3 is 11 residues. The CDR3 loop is CASRAGGGYTF. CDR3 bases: TGTGCCAGCAGGGCAGGGGGCGGCTACACCTTC.

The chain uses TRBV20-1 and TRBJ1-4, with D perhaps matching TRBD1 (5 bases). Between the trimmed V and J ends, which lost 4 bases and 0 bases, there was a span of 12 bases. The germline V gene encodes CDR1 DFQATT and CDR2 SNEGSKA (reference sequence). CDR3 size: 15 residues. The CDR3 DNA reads TGCAGTGCTACAATCGACAGTGCAACTAATGAAAAACTGTTTTTT. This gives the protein CSATIDSATNEKLFF.

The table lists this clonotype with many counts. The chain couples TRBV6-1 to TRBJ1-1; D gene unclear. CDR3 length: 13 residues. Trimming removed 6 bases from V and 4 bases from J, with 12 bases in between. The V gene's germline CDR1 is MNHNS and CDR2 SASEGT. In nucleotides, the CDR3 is TGTGCCAGCAGATCCCCGTCTGGCACTGAAGCTTTCTTT. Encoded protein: CASRSPSGTEAFF.

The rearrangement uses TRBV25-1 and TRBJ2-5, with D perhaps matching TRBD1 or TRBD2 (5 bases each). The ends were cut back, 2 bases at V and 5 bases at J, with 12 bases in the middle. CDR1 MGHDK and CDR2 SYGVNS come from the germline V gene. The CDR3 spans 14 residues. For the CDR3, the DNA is TGTGCCAGCAGTGAACCCGGGGCTGGGGAGACCCAGTACTTC. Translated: CASSEPGAGETQYF.

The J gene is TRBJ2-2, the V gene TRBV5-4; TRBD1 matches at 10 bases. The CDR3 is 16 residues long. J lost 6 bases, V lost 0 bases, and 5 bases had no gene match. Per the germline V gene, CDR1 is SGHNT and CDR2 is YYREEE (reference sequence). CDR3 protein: CASSLETGGGAGELFF. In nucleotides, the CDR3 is TGTGCCAGCAGCTTGGAGACAGGGGGCGGGGCCGGGGAGCTGTTTTTT.

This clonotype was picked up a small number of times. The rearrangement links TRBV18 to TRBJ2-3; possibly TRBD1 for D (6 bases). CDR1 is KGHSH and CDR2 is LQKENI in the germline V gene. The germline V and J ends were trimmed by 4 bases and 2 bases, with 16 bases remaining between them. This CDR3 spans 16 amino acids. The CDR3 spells CASSLYRDVNTDTQYF. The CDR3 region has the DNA TGTGCCAGCTCACTTTACAGGGATGTTAACACAGATACGCAGTATTTT.

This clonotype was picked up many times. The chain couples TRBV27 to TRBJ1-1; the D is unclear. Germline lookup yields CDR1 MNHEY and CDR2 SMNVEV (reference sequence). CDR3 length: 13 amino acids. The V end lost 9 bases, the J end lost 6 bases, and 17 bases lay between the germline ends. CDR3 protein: CARRKRERAEAFF. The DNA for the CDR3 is TGTGCCAGAAGAAAGAGGGAGAGGGCTGAAGCTTTCTTT.

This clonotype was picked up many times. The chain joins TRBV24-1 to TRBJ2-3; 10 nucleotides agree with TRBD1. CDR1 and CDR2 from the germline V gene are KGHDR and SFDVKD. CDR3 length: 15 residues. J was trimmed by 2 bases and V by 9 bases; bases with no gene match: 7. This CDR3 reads CATSTRQGATDTQYF. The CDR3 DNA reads TGTGCCACCTCTACCAGACAGGGGGCCACAGATACGCAGTATTTT.

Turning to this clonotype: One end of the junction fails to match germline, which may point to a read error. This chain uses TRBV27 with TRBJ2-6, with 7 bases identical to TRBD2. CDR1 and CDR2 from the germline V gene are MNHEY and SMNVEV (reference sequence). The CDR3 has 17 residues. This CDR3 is CASRLHGTLGLWLHFRF. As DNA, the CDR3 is TGTGCCAGCAGGCTGCATGGCACCTTGGGACTATGGCTACACTTTCGGTTC.

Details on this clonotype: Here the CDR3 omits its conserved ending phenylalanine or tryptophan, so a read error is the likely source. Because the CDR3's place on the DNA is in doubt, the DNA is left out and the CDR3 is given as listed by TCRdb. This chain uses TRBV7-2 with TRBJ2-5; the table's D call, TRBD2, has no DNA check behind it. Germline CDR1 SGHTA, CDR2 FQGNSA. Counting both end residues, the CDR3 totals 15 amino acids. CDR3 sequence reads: CASSLSPADGYTFGS.

The chain's CDR3 is CASSVDLDRGGYGYTF. The DNA of the CDR3 is TGTGCCAGCAGCGTAGACCTCGACAGGGGCGGCTATGGCTACACCTTC. The rearrangement joins TRBV9 to TRBJ1-2; TRBD1 matches 8 bases. The germline CDR1 and CDR2 sequences are SGDLS and YYNGEE. V trimming: 0 bases; J trimming: 4 bases; junction bases outside the gene matches: 8. The length of the CDR3 is 16 residues.

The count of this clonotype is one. The CDR3 DNA follows: TGTGCCAGCAGCCAACTGGCGGGGGCTAACACCGGGGAGCTGTTTTTT. Translated, it gives CASSQLAGANTGELFF. The chain has TRBV4-2 and TRBJ1-4, with a weak D call TRBD2 (7 bases). The assigned J gene may be wrong: the sequence end matches TRBJ2-2 better. The germline gives CDR1 LGHNA, CDR2 YNFKEQ. The CDR3 consists of 16 residues.

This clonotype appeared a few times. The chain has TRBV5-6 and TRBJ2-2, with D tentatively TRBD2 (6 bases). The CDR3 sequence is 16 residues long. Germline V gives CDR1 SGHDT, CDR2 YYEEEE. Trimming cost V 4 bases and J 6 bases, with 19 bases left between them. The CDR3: CASSRGGRGWAGELFF. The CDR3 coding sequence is TGTGCCAGCAGCAGGGGAGGTAGGGGATGGGCCGGGGAGCTGTTTTTT.

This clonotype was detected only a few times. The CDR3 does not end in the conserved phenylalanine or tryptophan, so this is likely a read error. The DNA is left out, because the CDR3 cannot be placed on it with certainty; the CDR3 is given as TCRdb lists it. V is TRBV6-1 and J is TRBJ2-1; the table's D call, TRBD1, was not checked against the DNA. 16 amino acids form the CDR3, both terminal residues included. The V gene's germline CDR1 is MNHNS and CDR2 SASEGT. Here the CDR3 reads CASTSSGGGGGYTFGS.

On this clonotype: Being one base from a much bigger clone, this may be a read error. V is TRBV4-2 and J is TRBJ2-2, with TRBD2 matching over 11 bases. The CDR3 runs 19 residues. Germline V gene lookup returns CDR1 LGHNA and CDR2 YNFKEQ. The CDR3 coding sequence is TGTGCCAACAGCCAAGCCTTAGGGACTAGCGGAACGAACACCGGGGAGCTGTTTTTT. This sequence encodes CANSQALGTSGTNTGELFF.

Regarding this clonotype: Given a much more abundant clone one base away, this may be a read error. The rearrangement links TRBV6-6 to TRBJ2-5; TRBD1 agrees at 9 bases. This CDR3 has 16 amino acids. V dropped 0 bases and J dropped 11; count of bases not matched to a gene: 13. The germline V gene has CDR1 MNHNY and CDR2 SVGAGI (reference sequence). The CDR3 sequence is CASSYSGTGFRDEQYF. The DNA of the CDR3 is TGTGCCAGCAGTTACTCCGGGACAGGGTTTAGGGATGAGCAGTACTTC.

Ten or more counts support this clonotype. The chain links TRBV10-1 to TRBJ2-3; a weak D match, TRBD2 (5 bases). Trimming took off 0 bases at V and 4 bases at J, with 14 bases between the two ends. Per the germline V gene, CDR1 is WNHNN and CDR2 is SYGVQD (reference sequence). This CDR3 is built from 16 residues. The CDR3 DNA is TGCGCCAGCAGTGAGTCGAGGGCCCGGAGCCCAGATACGCAGTATTTT. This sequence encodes CASSESRARSPDTQYF.

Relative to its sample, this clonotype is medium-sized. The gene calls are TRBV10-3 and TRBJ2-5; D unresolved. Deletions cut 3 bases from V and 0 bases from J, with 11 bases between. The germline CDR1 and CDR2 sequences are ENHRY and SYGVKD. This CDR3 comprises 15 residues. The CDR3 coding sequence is TGTGCCATCAGTGATAGGTCCGACTACCAAGAGACCCAGTACTTC. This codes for CAISDRSDYQETQYF.

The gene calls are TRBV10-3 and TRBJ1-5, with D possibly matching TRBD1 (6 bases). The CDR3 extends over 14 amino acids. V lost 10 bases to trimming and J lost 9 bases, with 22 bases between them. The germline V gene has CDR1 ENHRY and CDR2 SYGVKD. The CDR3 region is CARSTEGGTRPQHF. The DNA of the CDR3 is TGTGCCAGGAGCACCGAGGGGGGGACTCGGCCCCAGCATTTT.

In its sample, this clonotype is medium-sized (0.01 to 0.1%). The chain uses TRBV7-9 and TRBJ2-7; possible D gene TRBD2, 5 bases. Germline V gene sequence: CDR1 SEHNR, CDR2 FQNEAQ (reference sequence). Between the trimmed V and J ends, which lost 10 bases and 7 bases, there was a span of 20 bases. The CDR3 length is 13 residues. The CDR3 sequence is CATSWGQDWEQYF. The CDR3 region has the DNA TGTGCCACTTCTTGGGGTCAGGACTGGGAGCAGTACTTC.